A selection of T cell receptor beta chains follows, all from one sample in a study of chemoradiotherapy in HPV16-positive cancers. Libraries were prepared by immunoSEQ multiplex PCR; TCRdb keeps only in-frame clonotypes and omits some of them. This repertoire shows 13,000 or so clones, about 90% found once; its top ten account for over 2.5%. Sequenced material: blood, taken from a patient who underwent chemoradiotherapy. Receptors originate from a human donor with HPV-associated anogenital cancer. Both conserved end residues are part of each CDR3. D genes are given only for firm matches. Where a row states a size, it is once, few, many or the class of an expanded clone; other rows omit it.

>-|TRBV2|-|TRBJ2-3
CASSGGRTVTDTQYF
TGTGCCAGCAGTGGAGGCCGAACGGTGACAGATACGCAGTATTTT
>-|TRBV19|-|TRBJ2-4
CASRARLQNIQYF
TGTGCCAGTAGAGCGAGACTCCAAAACATTCAGTACTTC
>-|TRBV9|-|TRBJ2-7
CASSADQGGVYEQYF
TGTGCCAGCAGCGCGGATCAGGGAGGCGTCTACGAGCAGTACTTC
>-|TRBV6-5|-|TRBJ2-1
CASSYATITNEQFF
TGTGCCAGCAGTTACGCGACCATCACCAATGAGCAGTTCTTC
>-|TRBV2|-|TRBJ2-5
CASSVRGLDGTQYF
TGTGCCAGCAGTGTCCGGGGGCTAGACGGGACCCAGTACTTC
>-|TRBV30|-|TRBJ2-7
CAWSRTYEQYF
TGTGCCTGGAGCAGAACTTACGAGCAGTACTTC
>-|TRBV6-6|TRBD2|TRBJ2-1
CASSRIAGGNNEQFF
TGTGCCAGCAGTCGCATAGCGGGGGGAAACAATGAGCAGTTCTTC
>few|TRBV27|TRBD2|TRBJ2-7
CASSSGLAVYEQYF
TGTGCCAGCAGTTCCGGACTAGCGGTCTACGAGCAGTACTTC
>-|TRBV5-1|-|TRBJ2-5
CASSLTQAMETQYF
TGCGCCAGCAGCCTCACGCAGGCGATGGAGACCCAGTACTTC
>-|TRBV4-1|-|TRBJ1-4
CASSQTLRDGQELFF
TGCGCCAGCAGCCAAACCTTACGGGATGGGCAGGAACTGTTTTTT
>-|TRBV5-1|-|TRBJ1-2
CASSLEGSYGYTF
TGCGCCAGCAGCTTGGAAGGCTCCTATGGCTACACCTTC
>-|TRBV11-2|-|TRBJ1-3
CASSRRANSGNTIYF
TGTGCCAGCAGCCGCCGGGCCAACTCTGGAAACACCATATATTTT
>-|TRBV7-7|-|TRBJ2-5
CASSLNAWETQYF
TGTGCCAGCAGCTTAAACGCTTGGGAGACCCAGTACTTC
>-|TRBV5-4|-|TRBJ2-7
CASSPRRAGQIYEQYF
TGTGCCAGCAGCCCACGCCGAGCGGGACAGATCTACGAGCAGTACTTC
>-|TRBV5-5|TRBD1|TRBJ1-5
CASSYYRGRQPQHF
TGTGCCAGCAGCTACTACAGGGGACGACAGCCCCAGCATTTT
>-|TRBV7-2|TRBD2|TRBJ2-5
CASSSGGASRETQYF
TGTGCCAGCAGCTCCGGGGGGGCCTCTAGAGAGACCCAGTACTTC
>-|TRBV6-1|TRBD2|TRBJ2-1
CASSQLGGEFF
TGTGCCAGCAGCCAGTTGGGGGGGGAGTTCTTC
>once|TRBV10-3|TRBD1|TRBJ1-3
CAIRQGRSGNTIYF
TGTGCCATCAGACAGGGGAGGTCTGGAAACACCATATATTTT
>-|TRBV7-9|TRBD2|TRBJ2-7
CASSSTSGGPLEQYF
TGTGCCAGCAGCTCGACTAGCGGGGGGCCACTCGAGCAGTACTTC
>-|TRBV19|-|TRBJ2-1
CASSIEYNEQFF
TGTGCCAGTAGTATAGAATACAATGAGCAGTTCTTC
>-|TRBV4-2|-|TRBJ2-7
CASSQYVARDTGQQGYEQYF
TGTGCCAGCAGCCAATATGTTGCCCGGGACACGGGTCAGCAGGGCTACGAGCAGTACTTC
>-|TRBV7-2|-|TRBJ2-3
CASSLFVTTTDTQYF
TGTGCCAGCAGCTTATTCGTGACCACGACAGATACGCAGTATTTT
>-|TRBV7-3|TRBD1|TRBJ2-3
CASSSSGGSTDTQYF
TGTGCCAGCAGCTCCTCAGGGGGCAGCACAGATACGCAGTATTTT
>-|TRBV19|-|TRBJ1-1
CASSSAMNTEAFF
TGTGCCAGTAGTTCAGCGATGAACACTGAAGCTTTCTTT
>once|TRBV27|-|TRBJ1-1
CASSLSGGHTEAFF
TGTGCCAGCAGTTTATCCGGGGGGCACACTGAAGCTTTCTTT
>-|TRBV5-8|-|TRBJ1-2
CASSPGVRGADYGYTF
TGTGCCAGCAGCCCGGGGGTCAGGGGCGCGGACTATGGCTACACCTTC
>-|TRBV7-3|TRBD2|TRBJ2-2
CASSPKRGIGELFF
TGTGCCAGCAGCCCTAAGCGGGGGATCGGGGAGCTGTTTTTT
>-|TRBV11-2|TRBD1|TRBJ1-5
CASSPDRGLPQHF
TGTGCCAGCAGCCCAGACAGGGGACTGCCCCAGCATTTT
>-|TRBV7-2|TRBD1|TRBJ2-7
CASSLGQGLTYEQYF
TGTGCCAGCAGCTTGGGACAGGGACTTACCTACGAGCAGTACTTC
>few|TRBV5-4|-|TRBJ2-1
CASSYLGTNEQFF
TGTGCCAGCAGCTACCTCGGGACCAATGAGCAGTTCTTC
>-|TRBV7-2|-|TRBJ1-1
CASSPVLQGGTEAFF
TGTGCCAGCAGCCCAGTACTCCAGGGTGGCACTGAAGCTTTCTTT
>-|TRBV13|-|TRBJ2-2
CASSPRTLHTGELFF
TGTGCCAGCAGCCCTCGGACCCTCCACACCGGGGAGCTGTTTTTT
>-|TRBV12-5|-|TRBJ2-3
CASGLVNSADTQYF
TGTGCTAGTGGTTTGGTAAATTCGGCAGATACGCAGTATTTT
>-|TRBV4-1|-|TRBJ2-1
CASSQVGSSGSEQFF
TGCGCCAGCAGCCAAGTGGGGTCTTCGGGAAGTGAGCAGTTCTTC
>-|TRBV6-5|-|TRBJ2-1
CASRSTGGPYNEQFF
TGTGCCAGCAGATCAACGGGGGGCCCTTACAATGAGCAGTTCTTC
>once|TRBV18|TRBD1|TRBJ2-2
CASSLSTDRRAGELFF
TGTGCCAGCTCACTAAGTACGGACAGGCGCGCCGGGGAGCTGTTTTTT
>once|TRBV18|-|TRBJ2-1
CASSPVRVSPQHEQFF
TGTGCCAGCTCACCCGTTAGGGTTTCCCCACAACATGAGCAGTTCTTC
>-|TRBV4-3|-|TRBJ2-2
CASSQELGVMNTGELFF
TGCGCCAGCAGCCAAGAATTAGGGGTCATGAACACCGGGGAGCTGTTTTTT
>-|TRBV28|-|TRBJ2-3
CASSSGLPTQYF
TGTGCCAGCAGCTCCGGGCTGCCGACGCAGTATTTT
>-|TRBV6-6|TRBD2|TRBJ2-3
CASNPGGDTQYF
TGTGCCAGCAACCCGGGGGGGGATACGCAGTATTTT
>-|TRBV5-1|-|TRBJ2-5
CASMEQETQYF
TGCGCCAGCATGGAACAAGAGACCCAGTACTTC
>-|TRBV5-5|-|TRBJ1-5
CASSPNGWSNQPQHF
TGTGCCAGCAGCCCCAACGGCTGGAGCAATCAGCCCCAGCATTTT